The rows below give T cell receptor beta chains drawn from one sample of a study of T cells after yellow fever vaccination. A single record per CDR3 protein comes from TCRdb applying MiXCR to the 5' RACE reads. The repertoire holds some 340,000 distinct CDR3 sequences, roughly 10% seen once, with about 3.3% in the top ten. Source: CD4+ T cells sorted from PBMCs, taken 45 days after the yellow fever booster vaccination. Receptor source: a young man who received the YFV17D yellow fever vaccine. Both conserved end residues are part of each CDR3. The order of the fields is clone size, J gene, V gene, D gene, CDR3 protein, CDR3 DNA. A D gene is named only where the DNA matches it firmly. Only part of the rows carry a size: once, few, many, or a class if the clone is expanded.

>many|TRBJ2-5|TRBV12-3/TRBV12-4|NA
CASIRDSGETQYF
TGTGCCAGCATTCGGGACTCCGGAGAGACCCAGTACTTC
>NA|TRBJ1-1|TRBV6-6|NA
CASSFPPGNVNTEAFF
TGTGCCAGCAGTTTCCCCCCGGGGAATGTGAACACTGAAGCTTTCTTT
>NA|TRBJ1-1|TRBV5-4|TRBD1
CASRRQGGNTEAFF
TGTGCCAGCAGGAGACAGGGAGGGAACACTGAAGCTTTCTTT
>NA|TRBJ2-6|TRBV4-3|NA
CASSQEYASGANVLTF
TGCGCCAGCAGCCAAGAATACGCATCTGGGGCCAACGTCCTGACTTTC
>many|TRBJ1-6|TRBV5-1|NA
CATTPGNGSPLHF
TGCGCCACCACGCCAGGGAACGGATCACCCCTCCACTTT
>few|TRBJ1-2|TRBV20-1|NA
CSPEQGGRKFNYGYTF
TGCAGTCCCGAACAGGGAGGGCGCAAGTTCAACTATGGCTACACCTTC
>NA|TRBJ2-2|TRBV7-2|TRBD2
CASSRSLLAGNTGELFF
TGTGCCAGCAGCCGGTCGTTGCTAGCGGGGAACACCGGGGAGCTGTTTTTT
>few|TRBJ2-3|TRBV7-2|TRBD1
CASKVLQGTGDTQYF
TGTGCCAGCAAGGTTTTACAGGGGACGGGAGATACGCAGTATTTT
>many|TRBJ2-1|TRBV12-3/TRBV12-4|NA
CASSFQILPNEQFF
TGTGCCAGCAGTTTCCAAATACTACCCAATGAGCAGTTCTTC
>few|TRBJ2-1|TRBV5-1|NA
CASRTTTWVNEQFF
TGCGCCAGCAGAACCACAACGTGGGTCAATGAGCAGTTCTTC
>NA|TRBJ2-5|TRBV15|NA
CATSRGPRGERETQYF
TGTGCCACCAGCAGAGGCCCGAGAGGGGAAAGAGAGACCCAGTACTTC
>NA|TRBJ2-3|TRBV20-1|TRBD1
CSARGQGTDTQYF
TGCAGTGCTAGGGGACAGGGGACAGATACGCAGTATTTT
>NA|TRBJ2-1|TRBV7-2|NA
CASSLASNGAKFF
TGTGCCAGCAGCTTAGCATCGAACGGGGCGAAGTTCTTC
>NA|TRBJ1-1|TRBV7-9|TRBD1
CASSTDRGGNTEAFF
TGTGCCAGCAGCACAGACAGGGGAGGGAACACTGAAGCTTTCTTT
>many|TRBJ2-5|TRBV29-1|NA
CSLETWETQYF
TGCAGCCTCGAAACATGGGAGACCCAGTACTTC
>NA|TRBJ2-5|TRBV30|TRBD2
CAWSPRGDKETQYF
TGTGCCTGGAGTCCTCGGGGGGATAAAGAGACCCAGTACTTC
>many|TRBJ2-3|TRBV11-2|NA
CASSLGGLSTDTQYF
TGTGCCAGCAGCTTAGGGGGTCTAAGCACAGATACGCAGTATTTT
>NA|TRBJ1-1|TRBV7-9|NA
CASSLMTGNTEAFF
TGTGCCAGCAGCTTAATGACAGGGAACACTGAAGCTTTCTTT
>NA|TRBJ2-3|TRBV10-3|TRBD2
CAISGQTSGVTDTQYF
TGTGCCATCAGTGGACAGACTAGCGGGGTCACAGATACGCAGTATTTT
>few|TRBJ2-5|TRBV9|NA
CASSVSNQETQYF
TGTGCCAGCAGCGTGTCAAATCAAGAGACCCAGTACTTC
>few|TRBJ1-5|TRBV7-2|NA
CASSFPAGTGGNQPQHF
TGTGCCAGCAGCTTCCCGGCCGGGACGGGGGGCAATCAGCCCCAGCATTTT
>NA|TRBJ2-7|TRBV3-1|TRBD2
CASSQGTSGGALEQYF
TGTGCCAGCAGCCAAGGGACTAGCGGGGGGGCTCTCGAGCAGTACTTC
>many|TRBJ2-5|TRBV21-1|NA
CASSNDREKETQYF
TGTGCCAGCAGCAATGACAGGGAGAAGGAGACCCAGTACTTC
>many|TRBJ1-2|TRBV5-1|NA
CASSSYVAGGGYGYTF
TGCGCCAGCAGCTCCTACGTAGCGGGAGGAGGCTATGGCTACACCTTC
>NA|TRBJ2-7|TRBV6-6|TRBD1
CASSYSWTGAYEQYF
TGTGCCAGCAGTTACTCCTGGACAGGGGCCTACGAGCAGTACTTC
>NA|TRBJ2-1|TRBV11-3|NA
CASSLKSSNYNEQFF
TGTGCCAGCAGCTTAAAATCTTCGAATTACAATGAGCAGTTCTTC
>NA|TRBJ2-1|TRBV5-1|TRBD2
CASSGYSGASYNEQFF
TGCGCCAGCAGCGGCTATAGCGGGGCCTCCTACAATGAGCAGTTCTTC
>NA|TRBJ1-4|TRBV5-5|NA
CASSLVLGGNEKLFF
TGTGCCAGCAGCTTGGTTCTGGGAGGAAATGAAAAACTGTTTTTT
>NA|TRBJ1-5|TRBV5-6|NA
CASGRNQPQHF
TGTGCCAGCGGACGCAATCAGCCCCAGCATTTT
>NA|TRBJ2-3|TRBV11-1|TRBD1
CASSSLLDRVADTQYF
TGTGCCAGCAGCTCCCTCCTAGACAGGGTAGCAGATACGCAGTATTTT
>few|TRBJ1-6|TRBV3-1|NA
CASSQGENSPLHF
TGTGCCAGCAGCCAAGGGGAAAATTCACCCCTCCACTTT
>many|TRBJ2-7|TRBV5-1|TRBD2
CASSLGLAGSYEQYF
TGCGCCAGCAGCTTGGGGCTAGCGGGGTCCTACGAGCAGTACTTC
>few|TRBJ1-4|TRBV7-9|NA
CASSHDEYNEKLFF
TGTGCCAGCAGTCACGATGAGTACAATGAAAAACTGTTTTTT
>few|TRBJ1-2|TRBV4-3|TRBD1
CASSLLGQAYYGYTF
TGCGCCAGCAGCCTACTTGGACAGGCCTACTATGGCTACACCTTC
>many|TRBJ2-2|TRBV5-5|TRBD1
CASIPGQGTGELFF
TGTGCCAGCATCCCCGGACAGGGTACCGGGGAGCTGTTTTTT
>few|TRBJ2-5|TRBV12-3/TRBV12-4|NA
CASSAPLGPGETQYF
TGTGCCAGCAGTGCCCCACTAGGGCCGGGAGAGACCCAGTACTTC
>NA|TRBJ2-3|TRBV4-3|TRBD1
CASSQEPGQGDTQYF
TGCGCCAGCAGCCAAGAACCGGGACAGGGAGATACGCAGTATTTT
>NA|TRBJ1-6|TRBV4-3|TRBD1
CASSLGQDRYNSPLHF
TGCGCCAGCAGCCTGGGACAGGACCGCTATAATTCACCCCTCCACTTT
>NA|TRBJ2-7|TRBV7-2|NA
CASSLNGGSVAYEQYF
TGTGCCAGCAGCTTAAACGGTGGCAGCGTAGCCTACGAGCAGTACTTC
>NA|TRBJ2-3|TRBV9|TRBD2
CASSVSQRGAGDTQYF
TGTGCCAGCAGCGTCAGTCAGCGGGGGGCAGGAGATACGCAGTATTTT
>few|TRBJ1-2|TRBV7-2|NA
CASSLGAELNYGYTF
TGTGCCAGCAGCTTAGGGGCAGAACTTAACTATGGCTACACCTTC
>many|TRBJ2-1|TRBV9|TRBD1
CASSVSGGEGGEQFF
TGTGCCAGCAGCGTATCAGGGGGCGAAGGGGGTGAGCAGTTCTTC
>many|TRBJ2-6|TRBV12-3/TRBV12-4|TRBD1
CASSRGPGANVLTF
TGTGCCAGCAGCAGGGGGCCTGGGGCCAACGTCCTGACTTTC
>NA|TRBJ2-5|TRBV25-1|NA
CASSVPAGPSYF
TGTGCCAGCAGTGTACCCGCCGGGCCGTCGTACTTC
>many|TRBJ2-3|TRBV10-3|TRBD2
CAISGGLAGGGTDTQYF
TGTGCCATCAGTGGAGGACTAGCGGGGGGGGGCACAGATACGCAGTATTTT
>few|TRBJ1-4|TRBV6-5|NA
CASSYSGGATNEKLFF
TGTGCCAGCAGTTACTCAGGCGGAGCAACTAATGAAAAACTGTTTTTT
>NA|TRBJ2-6|TRBV9|NA
CASSVPPEANVLTF
TGTGCCAGCAGCGTACCCCCCGAGGCCAACGTCCTGACTTTC
>NA|TRBJ2-3|TRBV6-5|NA
CASTPRGWGTDTQYF
TGTGCCAGCACTCCACGGGGGTGGGGCACAGATACGCAGTATTTT
>NA|TRBJ1-1|TRBV18|TRBD1
CASSVTGYTEAFF
TGTGCCAGCTCAGTGACAGGGTACACTGAAGCTTTCTTT
>NA|TRBJ1-1|TRBV5-5|NA
CASSLGRVDTEAFF
TGTGCCAGCAGCTTAGGACGCGTGGACACTGAAGCTTTCTTT
>NA|TRBJ1-1|TRBV6-1|TRBD1
CASVTGFRRTEAFF
TGTGCCAGCGTGACAGGGTTCAGGAGAACTGAAGCTTTCTTT
>NA|TRBJ2-7|TRBV20-1|TRBD2
CSAMGPTSGSYEQYF
TGCAGTGCCATGGGCCCGACTAGCGGTTCCTACGAGCAGTACTTC
>few|TRBJ2-3|TRBV28|TRBD1
CASSLPGTGGVRQYF
TGTGCCAGCAGTTTACCCGGGACAGGTGGGGTTCGGCAGTATTTT
>many|TRBJ2-2|TRBV7-2|NA
CASSPWAGSGELFF
TGTGCCAGCAGCCCGTGGGCAGGATCCGGGGAGCTGTTTTTT
>NA|TRBJ2-3|TRBV28|TRBD2
CASSFFSGSGGGPTDTQYF
TGTGCCAGCAGTTTTTTCTCGGGTTCCGGGGGGGGCCCTACAGATACGCAGTATTTT
>many|TRBJ2-2|TRBV29-1|TRBD2
CSVASGGEYPGELFF
TGCAGCGTTGCTAGCGGGGGGGAGTATCCCGGGGAGCTGTTTTTT
>NA|TRBJ1-4|TRBV7-2|NA
CASSLGLGAREKLFF
TGTGCCAGCAGCTTAGGGTTGGGGGCAAGAGAAAAACTGTTTTTT
>few|TRBJ2-2|TRBV28|NA
CASTHPGTGELFF
TGTGCCAGCACTCACCCCGGGACCGGGGAGCTGTTTTTT
>NA|TRBJ1-1|TRBV5-4|NA
CASSPSRGMGGTEAFF
TGTGCCAGCAGCCCCAGCAGAGGTATGGGTGGGACTGAAGCTTTCTTT